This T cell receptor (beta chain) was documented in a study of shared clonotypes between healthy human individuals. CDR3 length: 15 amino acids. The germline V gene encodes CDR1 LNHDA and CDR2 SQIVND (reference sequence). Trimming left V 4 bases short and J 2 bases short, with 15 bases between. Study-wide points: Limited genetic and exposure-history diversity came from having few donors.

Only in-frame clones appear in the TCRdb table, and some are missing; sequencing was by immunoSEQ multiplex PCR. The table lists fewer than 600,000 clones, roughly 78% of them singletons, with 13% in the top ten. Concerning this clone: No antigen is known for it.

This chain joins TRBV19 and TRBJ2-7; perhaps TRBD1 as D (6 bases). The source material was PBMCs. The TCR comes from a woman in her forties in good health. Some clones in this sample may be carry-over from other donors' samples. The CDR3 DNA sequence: TGTGCCAGTAGTAAAACTCCGGACAGTACCTACGAGCAGTACTTC. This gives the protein CASSKTPDSTYEQYF.